Shown below are 24 T cell receptor beta chains from a single sample sequenced in a study of blood T cell repertoires in COVID-19. TCRdb's table, derived via immunoSEQ multiplex PCR, lists solely in-frame clones and lacks some. The top ten hold 1.5% to 2% of the sample, which has more than 95,000 clones, 90% seen once. The source material was peripheral blood. The source of these receptors is a man between 60 and 70 years old with acute or convalescent COVID-19.

J is TRBJ1-1 and V is TRBV19; no definite D call. Germline CDR1 LNHDA, CDR2 SQIVND (reference sequence). The V end was cut by 4 bases, the J end by 4 bases, with 16 bases between. The CDR3 runs 15 residues. The CDR3 DNA reads as TGTGCCAGTAGTACCAGTATACAGTCTTTCACTGAAGCTTTCTTT. Protein: CASSTSIQSFTEAFF.

V usage is TRBV11-2 and J usage is TRBJ1-1, with 7 bases identical to TRBD1. The germline V gene has CDR1 SGHAT and CDR2 FQNNGV. With V trimmed by 7 bases and J by 2 bases, 4 bases remained unmatched. The CDR3 has 13 amino acids. CDR3 sequence (DNA): TGTGCCAGCAACCGACAGGGAAACACTGAAGCTTTCTTT. It yields the protein CASNRQGNTEAFF. Based on the CDR3 plus reference TRBV11-2 and TRBJ1-1, the full variable domain is EAGVAQSPRYKIIEKRQSVAFWCNPISGHATLYWYQQILGQGPKLLIQFQNNGVVDDSQLPKDRFSAERLKGVDSTLKIQPAKLEDSAVYLCASNRQGNTEAFFGQGTRLTVV.

The V gene is TRBV5-7, the J gene TRBJ2-7; TRBD1 agrees at 11 bases. TRBV5-7 is an open reading frame, and its role is uncertain. With 4 bases clipped from V and 2 bases from J, the junction kept 5 bases outside the gene matches. The CDR3 extends over 15 amino acids. In DNA form, the CDR3 reads TGTGCCAGCAGCCTCGGACAGGGGGCCACCTACGAGCAGTACGTC. As protein: CASSLGQGATYEQYV.

The V call is TRBV7-8, the J call TRBJ1-3; D gene ambiguous. The CDR3 loop spans 13 amino acids. V lost 5 bases, J lost 4 bases, and 9 bases lay in between. Germline V lookup: CDR1 SGHVS, CDR2 FQNEAQ. The CDR3 spells CASSASEGNTIYF. CDR3 coding DNA: TGTGCCAGCAGCGCGAGTGAGGGAAACACCATATATTTT.

The V and J genes are TRBV5-1 and TRBJ2-1, with D possibly matching TRBD1 (6 bases). CDR1 SGHRS and CDR2 YFSETQ come from the germline V gene. The CDR3 spans 14 residues. Trimming left V 5 bases short and J 4 bases short, with 13 bases between. CDR3 nucleotide sequence: TGCGCCAGCAGTTTCGGGACACCGTACAATGAGCAGTTCTTC. Translation: CASSFGTPYNEQFF.

The V gene is TRBV6-5, the J gene TRBJ1-1; D possibly corresponds to TRBD1 (6 bases). Trimming removed 7 bases at V and 5 bases at J, with 20 bases between. Germline CDR1 MNHEY, CDR2 SVGAGI. The CDR3 is made up of 15 amino acids. The CDR3 coding sequence is TGTGCCAGCAATGGAAGGGGGGGCTTAAGAACTGAAGCTTTCTTT. It encodes CASNGRGGLRTEAFF.

This chain links TRBV29-1 with TRBJ1-2, with a possible D match to TRBD1 (6 bases). This CDR3 region has 15 residues. CDR1 and CDR2 from the germline V gene are SQVTM and ANQGSEA. V lost 0 bases and J 4 bases, leaving 15 bases between the germline ends. The CDR3 region has the DNA TGCAGCGTTGAAGATCATGGGGGCTTTACCTATGGCTACACCTTC. It specifies CSVEDHGGFTYGYTF.

The genes are TRBV19 and TRBJ1-1; 10 nucleotides match TRBD1. J lost 5 bases, V lost 10 bases, and 10 bases had no gene match. This CDR3 is 14 amino acids long. The germline V gene has CDR1 LNHDA and CDR2 SQIVND (reference sequence). CDR3 region: CATQLGQGTTEAFF. Here the CDR3 DNA reads TGTGCCACGCAATTGGGACAGGGGACGACTGAAGCTTTCTTT.

The J gene is TRBJ1-2, the V gene TRBV7-6; TRBD1 matches 8 bases. CDR3 length: 16 residues. The germline V gene has CDR1 SGHVS and CDR2 FNYEAQ. The J segment lost 6 bases and the V segment lost 1 base, leaving 10 bases of the junction unmatched. The CDR3 reads CASSLVAGQGKDGYTF. The CDR3 bases are TGTGCCAGCAGCTTAGTAGCCGGACAGGGAAAGGATGGCTACACCTTC.

The chain combines TRBV6-5 with TRBJ1-1; tentatively, D is TRBD1 (6 bases). Trimming cost V 6 bases and J 7 bases, with 12 bases left between them. Germline-derived CDR1 and CDR2 are MNHEY and SVGAGI. The CDR3 covers 12 residues. CDR3 loop: CASRVPQGEAFF. The CDR3 DNA follows: TGTGCCAGCAGAGTACCACAGGGTGAAGCTTTCTTT.

This clone appeared a few times. V usage is TRBV7-2 and J usage is TRBJ2-3, with D possibly being TRBD2 (6 bases). Germline V lookup: CDR1 SGHTA, CDR2 FQGNSA. The CDR3 totals 13 residues. V was cut by 8 bases and J by 7 bases, with 16 bases left in between. CDR3 DNA sequence: TGTGCCAGCGCCCGGGGGACCGGCAATACGCAGTATTTT. Its protein is CASARGTGNTQYF.

The chain has TRBV7-6 and TRBJ1-1; 8 bases line up with TRBD1. The trim removed 5 bases at V and 1 base at J, leaving 6 bases unmatched. Germline values: CDR1 SGHVS, CDR2 FNYEAQ. This CDR3 is built from 15 residues. CDR3 loop: CASSADRGQNTEAFF. The DNA for the CDR3 is TGTGCCAGCAGCGCAGACAGGGGACAGAACACTGAAGCTTTCTTT.

The rearrangement uses TRBV7-2 and TRBJ1-2, with 10 bases matching TRBD1. The CDR3 contains 16 residues. The V gene's germline CDR1 is SGHTA and CDR2 FQGNSA. The V gene end was trimmed by 1 base and the J gene end by 6 bases; junction bases not matched to a gene: 8. The CDR3 sequence: CASSLGGTGVGHGYTF. Written as DNA, the CDR3 is TGTGCCAGCAGCTTAGGAGGGACAGGGGTAGGCCATGGCTACACCTTC.

This clone was found once. The chain recombines TRBV7-8 with TRBJ1-2; D is perhaps TRBD1 (5 bases). With 7 bases removed from V and 9 bases from J, the gap between germline ends came to 18 bases. This CDR3 has 13 residues. Germline CDR1 SGHVS, CDR2 FQNEAQ. The CDR3 coding sequence is TGTGCCAGCACCATGGGGGGAGGGGTCAGCTACACCTTC. This translates into CASTMGGGVSYTF.

The sample holds a few counts of this clone. V usage is TRBV7-8 and J usage is TRBJ1-3; D is perhaps TRBD1 (5 bases). The germline V gene encodes CDR1 SGHVS and CDR2 FQNEAQ. This CDR3 region has 14 residues. V was cut by 5 bases and J by 4 bases, with 12 bases left in between. The CDR3: CASSHRTLGNTIYF. The CDR3 nucleotides are TGTGCCAGCAGCCATCGGACACTAGGAAACACCATATATTTT.

The V and J genes are TRBV6-5 and TRBJ1-4; D is perhaps TRBD1 (5 bases). Looked up from germline, CDR1 is MNHEY and CDR2 is SVGAGI. The CDR3 loop spans 15 amino acids. Trimming pared 10 bases from V and 1 base from J, leaving 16 bases between. DNA for the CDR3: TGTGCCACCAGCAGGGTCCCCGAAACTAATGAAAAACTGTTTTTT. This sequence encodes CATSRVPETNEKLFF.

V and J are TRBV28 and TRBJ1-2, with 9 bases that match TRBD1. The V and J ends lost 3 bases and 3 bases, in that order; junction bases with no gene match: 5. CDR3 length: 15 residues. Per germline, CDR1 MDHEN and CDR2 SYDVKM. In DNA form, the CDR3 reads TGTGCCAGCAGTTTCCCTCGACAGGGGGACTATGGCTACACCTTC. Translating gives CASSFPRQGDYGYTF.

The rearrangement links TRBV6-5 to TRBJ1-2, with 8 bases identical to TRBD1. This CDR3 is built from 15 residues. The germline V gene has CDR1 MNHEY and CDR2 SVGAGI. Germline trimming cut 4 bases from V and 3 bases from J; bases unmatched to any gene: 7. CDR3 DNA sequence: TGTGCCAGCAGTTGGGCAGGGGGCAGGGACTATGGCTACACCTTC. Translation: CASSWAGGRDYGYTF.

CDR3 in amino acids: CASGRAPREKLFF. In DNA, the CDR3 is TGTGCCAGCGGGCGGGCCCCAAGGGAAAAACTGTTTTTT. The V gene is TRBV7-9, the J gene TRBJ1-4; D call uncertain. CDR1 and CDR2 from the germline V gene are SEHNR and FQNEAQ (reference sequence). The CDR3 runs 13 residues. V was shortened by 8 bases and J by 8 bases, with 15 bases between the two germline ends.

The CDR3 region has the DNA TGCGCCAGCAGCTTCCGGGAGGTTAGCTATGGCTACACCTTC. Amino acid sequence: CASSFREVSYGYTF. The genes are TRBV5-1 and TRBJ1-2; the D is unclear. Trimming pared 2 bases from V and 4 bases from J, leaving 12 bases between. Germline lookup yields CDR1 SGHRS and CDR2 YFSETQ. This CDR3 is 14 amino acids long.

The genes are TRBV5-6 and TRBJ1-2, with D unresolved. Trimming cost V 1 base and J 4 bases, with 17 bases left between them. The length of the CDR3 is 16 residues. Germline V lookup: CDR1 SGHDT, CDR2 YYEEEE. Written as DNA, the CDR3 is TGTGCCAGCAGCTTGTTCGCTACAGTTGGTAGCTATGGCTACACCTTC. It codes for CASSLFATVGSYGYTF.

CDR3 coding DNA: TGCGCCAGCAGCCTCGCCGGCGGGAATCAGCCCCAGCATTTT. This encodes CASSLAGGNQPQHF. The chain couples TRBV5-1 to TRBJ1-5; D is unresolved. This CDR3 region has 14 residues. The V gene lost 4 bases and the J gene lost 4 bases, with 12 bases spanning the gap. CDR1 is SGHRS, CDR2 YFSETQ, per germline.

V is TRBV5-1 and J is TRBJ1-2, with D possibly TRBD1 on 5 matching bases. The germline V gene has CDR1 SGHRS and CDR2 YFSETQ. The CDR3 loop spans 14 amino acids. Trimming cost V 0 bases and J 8 bases, with 14 bases left between them. For the CDR3, the DNA is TGCGCCAGCAGCTTGGAGTTGTTAGGGGTCGGCTACACCTTC. This translates into CASSLELLGVGYTF.

This clone came up once. This sequence joins TRBV27 and TRBJ1-2; TRBD1 matches 7 bases. The trim removed 2 bases at V and 4 bases at J, leaving 4 bases unmatched. CDR1 and CDR2 (germline): MNHEY, SMNVEV (reference sequence). This CDR3 comprises 14 residues. The CDR3 here is CASSLTQGVYGYTF. CDR3 DNA sequence: TGTGCCAGCAGTTTAACCCAGGGGGTCTATGGCTACACCTTC.